This T cell receptor beta chain derives from a study of T cell repertoires in cytomegalovirus infection. TCRdb redid the calling of the reads with MiXCR, one entry per CDR3 protein. The data hold about 490,000 distinct CDR3 sequences, with approximately 26% observed a single time. Germline V gene sequence: CDR1 SGHVS, CDR2 FNYEAQ. J gave up 9 bases and V 1 base, and 11 bases lay outside the gene matches. This CDR3 comprises 17 residues. The specimen was PBMCs. This sequence was found in a human donor in good health (CMV status not recorded). Some clones in this sample may be carry-over from other donors' samples. The genes are TRBV7-6 and TRBJ2-1, with 11 bases fitting TRBD2. The CDR3 DNA reads as TGTGCCAGCAGCTTAGAGGTGGCTAGCGGGGGGTACGTTGAGCAGTTCTTC. Translated, it gives CASSLEVASGGYVEQFF.